The 10 T cell receptor beta chains presented below share a single source sample, sequenced in a study of blood T cell repertoires in COVID-19. Generated by immunoSEQ multiplex PCR, the TCRdb table keeps only in-frame clones and is missing some. The table includes about 140,000 clones, approximately 80% detected once. The sample was PBMCs or T cells enriched from blood (not recorded which). These receptors were collected from a man in his 70s who had been exposed to COVID-19.

The genes are TRBV6-6 and TRBJ1-1; 8 nucleotides line up with TRBD1. Germline-derived CDR1 and CDR2 are MNHNY and SVGAGI (reference sequence). The V and J ends lost 4 bases and 2 bases, in that order; junction bases with no gene match: 9. This CDR3 is 16 amino acids long. The DNA of the CDR3 is TGTGCCAGCAGTTCCCGGACAGGGATGGGCAACACTGAAGCTTTCTTT. It is translated as CASSSRTGMGNTEAFF.

The chain employs TRBV28 and TRBJ1-5; perhaps TRBD1 as D (5 bases). With 2 bases removed from V and 3 bases from J, the gap between germline ends came to 14 bases. Germline V gives CDR1 MDHEN, CDR2 SYDVKM. The CDR3 runs to 16 residues. CDR3 bases: TGTGCCAGCAGTTTAGGGGGGGGGTCCCCCAATCAGCCCCAGCATTTT. It is translated as CASSLGGGSPNQPQHF.

The chain has TRBV4-1 and TRBJ2-3; 7 positions match TRBD2. The V gene's germline CDR1 is MGHRA and CDR2 YSYEKL. Losses at the gene ends were 4 bases for V and 2 bases for J; bases not matched to a gene: 9. The CDR3 has 16 residues. The CDR3 sequence is CASSREGGSFTDTQYF. The CDR3 DNA reads TGCGCCAGCAGCCGGGAAGGCGGGAGTTTCACAGATACGCAGTATTTT.

This chain connects TRBV28 to TRBJ1-2, with TRBD1 as a possible D gene (5 bases). The CDR3 sequence is 15 residues long. V lost 5 bases and J lost 1, with 14 bases in between. Germline CDR1 is MDHEN and CDR2 is SYDVKM. Written as DNA, the CDR3 is TGTGCCAGCAGTCGGGCGGGGCAGTATAACTATGGCTACACCTTC. Its protein is CASSRAGQYNYGYTF.

This chain uses TRBV24-1 with TRBJ2-1; the match to TRBD1 covers 9 bases. With V trimmed by 4 bases and J by 3 bases, 6 bases remained unmatched. The CDR3 is 16 amino acids. CDR1 and CDR2 from the germline V gene are KGHDR and SFDVKD. This CDR3 is CATSDRGQGIYNEQFF. CDR3 DNA sequence: TGTGCCACCAGTGACAGAGGACAGGGGATCTACAATGAGCAGTTCTTC.

The genes are TRBV27 and TRBJ2-5, with a weak D call TRBD2 (6 bases). CDR1 is MNHEY and CDR2 is SMNVEV in the germline V gene (reference sequence). The CDR3 length is 20 residues. V lost 5 bases and J 7 bases, leaving 35 bases between the germline ends. For the CDR3, the DNA is TGTGCCAGCAGTCCGCGGGACTGGGGGAGAGGGCCTCATAATCTAGGGACCCAGTACTTC. Encoded protein: CASSPRDWGRGPHNLGTQYF.

The chain carries TRBV5-4 and TRBJ1-3; maybe TRBD1 (5 bases). The V end was cut by 4 bases, the J end by 0 bases, with 14 bases between. Germline CDR1 and CDR2: SGHNT and YYREEE (reference sequence). The CDR3 extends over 16 amino acids. CDR3 bases: TGTGCCAGCAGCGCGGGGGGTGCCAGCTCTGGAAACACCATATATTTT. Amino acid sequence: CASSAGGASSGNTIYF. Combining the CDR3 with reference TRBV5-4 and TRBJ1-3 gives the whole variable domain ETGVTQSPTHLIKTRGQQVTLRCSSQSGHNTVSWYQQALGQGPQFIFQYYREEENGRGNFPPRFSGLQFPNYSSELNVNALELDDSALYLCASSAGGASSGNTIYFGEGSWLTVV.

Only one count was recorded for this clone. The J gene is TRBJ1-5, the V gene TRBV5-1; D is ambiguous. Germline CDR1 SGHRS, CDR2 YFSETQ. V shed 4 bases and J shed 0 bases, with 11 bases lying between them. The CDR3 has 15 residues. CDR3 nucleotides: TGCGCCAGCAGCCTCATGGGAGATAGCAATCAGCCCCAGCATTTT. Translation: CASSLMGDSNQPQHF.

This chain joins TRBV5-1 and TRBJ1-2, with D perhaps matching TRBD1 (5 bases). CDR3 length: 12 residues. The germline V gene encodes CDR1 SGHRS and CDR2 YFSETQ. Trimming stripped 4 bases from V and 7 bases from J, with 11 bases between. CDR3: CASSEPGFGYTF. CDR3 in DNA: TGCGCCAGCAGCGAACCAGGGTTTGGCTACACCTTC.

This clone showed up just once. The chain carries TRBV6-2 or TRBV6-3 and TRBJ2-5, with 7 bases matching TRBD2. The CDR3 runs 15 residues. CDR1 is MNHEY, CDR2 SVGEGT, per germline. V lost 0 bases, J lost 5 bases, and 6 bases stayed unmatched. DNA for the CDR3: TGTGCCAGCAGTTACTCGATACCAGCGGGGGAGACCCAGTACTTC. Its translation is CASSYSIPAGETQYF.